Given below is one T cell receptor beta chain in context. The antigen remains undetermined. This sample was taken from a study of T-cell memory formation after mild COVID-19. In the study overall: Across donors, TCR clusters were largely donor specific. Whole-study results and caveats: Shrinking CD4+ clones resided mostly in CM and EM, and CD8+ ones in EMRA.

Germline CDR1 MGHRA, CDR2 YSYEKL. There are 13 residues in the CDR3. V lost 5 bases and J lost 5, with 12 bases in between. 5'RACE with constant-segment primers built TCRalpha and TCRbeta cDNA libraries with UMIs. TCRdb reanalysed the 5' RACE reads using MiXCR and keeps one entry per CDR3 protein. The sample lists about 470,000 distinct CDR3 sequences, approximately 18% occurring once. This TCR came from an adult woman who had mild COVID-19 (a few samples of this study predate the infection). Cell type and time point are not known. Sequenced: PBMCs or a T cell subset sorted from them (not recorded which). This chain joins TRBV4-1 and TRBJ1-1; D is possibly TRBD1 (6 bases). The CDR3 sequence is CASSYRTDTEAFF. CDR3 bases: TGCGCCAGCAGCTATCGGACAGATACTGAAGCTTTCTTT.